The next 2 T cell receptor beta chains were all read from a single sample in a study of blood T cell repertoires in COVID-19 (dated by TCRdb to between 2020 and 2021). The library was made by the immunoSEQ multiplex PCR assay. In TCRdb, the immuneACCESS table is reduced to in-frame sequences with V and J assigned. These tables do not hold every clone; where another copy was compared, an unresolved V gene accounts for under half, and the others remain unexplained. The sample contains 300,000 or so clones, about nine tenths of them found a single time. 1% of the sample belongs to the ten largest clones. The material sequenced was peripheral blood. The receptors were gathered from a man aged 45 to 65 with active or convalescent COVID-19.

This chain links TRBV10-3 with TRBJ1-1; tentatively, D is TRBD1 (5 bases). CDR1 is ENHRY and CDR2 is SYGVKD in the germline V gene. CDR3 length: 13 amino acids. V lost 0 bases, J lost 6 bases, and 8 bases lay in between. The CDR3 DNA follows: TGTGCCATCAGTGAGTCGGCAGGGTCTGAAGCTTTCTTT. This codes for CAISESAGSEAFF.

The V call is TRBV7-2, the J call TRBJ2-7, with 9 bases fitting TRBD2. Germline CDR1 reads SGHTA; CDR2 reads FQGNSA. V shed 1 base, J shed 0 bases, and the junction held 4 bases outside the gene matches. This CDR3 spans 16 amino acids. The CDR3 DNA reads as TGTGCCAGCAGCTTAGGGCTAGCGGGATACTCCTACGAGCAGTACTTC. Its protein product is CASSLGLAGYSYEQYF. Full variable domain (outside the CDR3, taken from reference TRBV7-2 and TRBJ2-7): GAGVSQSPSNKVTEKGKDVELRCDPISGHTALYWYRQSLGQGLEFLIYFQGNSAPDKSGLPSDRFSAERTGGSVSTLTIQRTQQEDSAVYLCASSLGLAGYSYEQYFGPGTRLTVT.